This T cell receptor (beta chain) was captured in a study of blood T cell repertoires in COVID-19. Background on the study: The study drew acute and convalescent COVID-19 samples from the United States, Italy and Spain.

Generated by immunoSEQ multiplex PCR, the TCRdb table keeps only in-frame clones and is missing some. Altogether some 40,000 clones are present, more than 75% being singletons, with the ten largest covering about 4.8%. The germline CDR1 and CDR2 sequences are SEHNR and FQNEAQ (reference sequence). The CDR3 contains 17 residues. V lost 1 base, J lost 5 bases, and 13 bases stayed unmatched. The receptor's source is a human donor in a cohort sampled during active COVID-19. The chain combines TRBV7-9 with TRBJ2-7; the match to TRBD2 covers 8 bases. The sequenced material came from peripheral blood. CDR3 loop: CASSLGNAGTSIHEQYF. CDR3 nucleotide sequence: TGTGCCAGCAGCTTAGGAAACGCCGGGACTAGTATCCACGAGCAGTACTTC.